The 18 T cell receptor beta chains reported below all come from one sample, sequenced in a study of blood T cells in healthy people across ages. Combining a sample-barcoded 5' primer with a J-beta primer mix, a second PCR ran for about 6 to 12 cycles. In TCRdb, the 5' RACE reads were re-called with MiXCR into one record per CDR3 protein. The repertoire holds nearly 800,000 distinct CDR3 sequences, 20% to 25% seen once, with under 4.5% in the top ten. This sample also belongs to another study, concerning T cells of mothers and their children.

Specimen: blood. These receptor sequences come from a boy under 18 in good health.

This clonotype has just a few counts. The chain has TRBV3-1 and TRBJ1-1; D not resolved. V shed 1 base and J shed 1 base, with 7 bases lying between them. This CDR3 spans 14 amino acids. CDR1 and CDR2 (germline): LGHDT, YNNKEL (reference sequence). As DNA, the CDR3 is TGTGCCAGCAGCCAAGGGTCGCAGAACACTGAAGCTTTCTTT. Translated: CASSQGSQNTEAFF.

J is TRBJ2-5 and V is TRBV7-9, with D unresolved. The last part of the DNA fits TRBJ2-7 better; the J call may be wrong. The CDR3 runs to 12 residues. Germline lookup yields CDR1 SEHNR and CDR2 FQNEAQ (reference sequence). The CDR3 region has the DNA TGTGCCAGCAGACTGGACGTCTACGAGCAGTACTTC. Its protein product is CASRLDVYEQYF.

This chain joins TRBV7-6 and TRBJ2-7; 10 bases are shared with TRBD1. J lost 3 bases, V lost 5 bases, and 7 bases had no gene match. Germline values: CDR1 SGHVS, CDR2 FNYEAQ. The CDR3 totals 15 residues. The CDR3 bases are TGTGCCAGCAGCCCTGAGGACAGGGGGGACTACGAGCAGTACTTC. Amino acid sequence: CASSPEDRGDYEQYF.

The chain links TRBV29-1 to TRBJ1-2, with 7 bases lining up with TRBD1. In germline, CDR1 is SQVTM, CDR2 ANQGSEA. The CDR3 loop spans 14 amino acids. The junction had 9 bases not matched to a gene; V was cut back by 6 bases and J by 2 bases. The CDR3 is CSVRGQAHNYGYTF. The CDR3 nucleotides read TGCAGCGTCCGAGGACAGGCGCACAACTATGGCTACACCTTC.

The chain recombines TRBV7-2 with TRBJ2-1; D possibly corresponds to TRBD2 (7 bases). The CDR3 covers 17 residues. The V end was cut by 0 bases, the J end by 9 bases, with 21 bases between. In germline, CDR1 is SGHTA, CDR2 FQGNSA. CDR3 in DNA: TGTGCCAGCAGCTTAGCATCGGGGGGCGCGAAGGTGGGTGAGCAGTTCTTC. Translated: CASSLASGGAKVGEQFF.

This clonotype was seen a handful of times. The J gene is TRBJ2-1, the V gene TRBV27; D is unresolved. The CDR3 has 12 residues. V was clipped by 10 bases and J by 2 bases, with 9 bases between them. Germline-derived CDR1 and CDR2 are MNHEY and SMNVEV (reference sequence). The CDR3 DNA sequence: TGTGCCACTGGTTGGACCTACAATGAGCAGTTCTTC. It is translated as CATGWTYNEQFF.

This chain uses TRBV10-3 with TRBJ2-5, with 11 bases aligning to TRBD2. Trimming at V came to 5 bases and at J to 2 bases, leaving 7 bases not matched to a gene. The CDR3 totals 16 residues. CDR1 is ENHRY, CDR2 SYGVKD, per germline. This CDR3 reads CAISPGLAGNQETQYF. The CDR3, as DNA: TGTGCCATCAGTCCCGGACTAGCGGGCAATCAAGAGACCCAGTACTTC.

This clonotype was recorded a few times. The chain carries TRBV20-1 and TRBJ2-5; no reliable D call. This CDR3 is 13 amino acids long. Per germline, CDR1 DFQATT and CDR2 SNEGSKA (reference sequence). V lost 6 bases to trimming and J lost 0 bases, with 11 bases between them. The CDR3 bases are TGCAGTGCCTACGGACCCGACCAAGAGACCCAGTACTTC. This gives the protein CSAYGPDQETQYF.

This chain links TRBV20-1 with TRBJ1-3, with D perhaps TRBD1 (5 bases). V was shortened by 5 bases and J by 12 bases, with 14 bases between the two germline ends. CDR1 is DFQATT and CDR2 is SNEGSKA in the germline V gene (reference sequence). This CDR3 is 11 amino acids long. The CDR3 is CSAFLPQGIYF. The CDR3 nucleotides are TGCAGTGCTTTCCTCCCCCAGGGCATATATTTT.

This clonotype appeared a few times. The J gene is TRBJ2-5, the V gene TRBV6-1; D call uncertain. The J call may be incorrect, as the DNA end agrees better with TRBJ2-1. The CDR3 contains 13 residues. Germline CDR1 MNHNS, CDR2 SASEGT. The CDR3 DNA reads as TGTGCCAGCCGATTTGCCGCTTACAATGAGCAGTTCTTC. Translation: CASRFAAYNEQFF.

The V call is TRBV4-3, the J call TRBJ2-7; no reliable D call. The V gene's germline CDR1 is LGHNA and CDR2 YSLEER. V was pared by 1 base and J by 6 bases, with 10 bases between. The CDR3 sequence is 13 residues long. CDR3 sequence reads: CASSQVRISEQYF. CDR3 coding DNA: TGCGCCAGCAGCCAAGTTAGGATTTCCGAGCAGTACTTC.

The rearrangement links TRBV6-5 to TRBJ1-4; 7 nucleotides agree with TRBD1. V shed 6 bases, J shed 4 bases, and the junction held 8 bases outside the gene matches. This CDR3 is built from 15 residues. CDR1 is MNHEY, CDR2 SVGAGI, per germline. The CDR3 DNA sequence: TGTGCCAGCAGACGGTCCGGGACAGATAATGAAAAACTGTTTTTT. The encoded protein is CASRRSGTDNEKLFF.

In its sample, this clonotype was seen many times. The J gene is TRBJ2-7, the V gene TRBV4-2; TRBD2 might be the D (5 bases). CDR1 LGHNA and CDR2 YNFKEQ come from the germline V gene. The V end was cut by 0 bases, the J end by 2 bases, with 17 bases between. CDR3 length equals 17 residues. CDR3 protein: CASSQEVETLGTYEQYF. CDR3 in DNA: TGTGCCAGCAGCCAAGAAGTTGAGACACTAGGAACCTACGAGCAGTACTTC.

This clonotype appeared a single time. The rearrangement uses TRBV15 and TRBJ2-5, with a possible D match to TRBD1 (5 bases). The CDR3 length is 15 residues. V lost 2 bases, J lost 5 bases, and 15 bases lay in between. Germline CDR1 and CDR2: LNHNV and YYDKDF (reference sequence). The CDR3 sequence is CATSRLDLGVETQYF. Here the CDR3 DNA reads TGTGCCACCAGCAGACTAGACCTAGGGGTCGAGACCCAGTACTTC.

Only a few counts were recorded for this clonotype. This chain joins TRBV19 and TRBJ1-2; D remains unclear. Germline lookup yields CDR1 LNHDA and CDR2 SQIVND (reference sequence). This CDR3 is 13 amino acids long. With 6 bases removed from V and 1 base from J, the gap between germline ends came to 9 bases. CDR3 loop: CASSLGYNYGYTF. The CDR3 nucleotides read TGTGCCAGTAGCCTAGGTTATAACTATGGCTACACCTTC.

The gene calls are TRBV7-2 and TRBJ2-5; D unresolved. The J call is doubtful: the DNA matches TRBJ2-7 better. This CDR3 comprises 12 residues. Germline CDR1 reads SGHTA; CDR2 reads FQGNSA. The CDR3 DNA follows: TGTGCCAGCAGCTTGGACGATTTCGAGCAGTACTTC. Protein sequence: CASSLDDFEQYF.

The chain has TRBV6-4 and TRBJ2-1; no firm D call. The V gene's germline CDR1 is MRHNA and CDR2 SNTAGT. The length of the CDR3 is 13 residues. V was trimmed by 9 bases and J by 1 base, leaving 10 bases between them. The CDR3 region is CARGWGSYNEQFF. The DNA of the CDR3 is TGTGCCAGAGGCTGGGGTTCCTACAATGAGCAGTTCTTC.

This clonotype was observed a handful of times. The rearrangement uses TRBV20-1 and TRBJ1-1; 8 bases match TRBD1. J gave up 3 bases and V 0 bases, and 9 bases lay outside the gene matches. Germline V gene sequence: CDR1 DFQATT, CDR2 SNEGSKA (reference sequence). The CDR3 is made up of 16 amino acids. The CDR3 nucleotides are TGCAGTGCTAGAGATGCCCACAGGGGGTGGGACACTGAAGCTTTCTTT. Translating it yields CSARDAHRGWDTEAFF.